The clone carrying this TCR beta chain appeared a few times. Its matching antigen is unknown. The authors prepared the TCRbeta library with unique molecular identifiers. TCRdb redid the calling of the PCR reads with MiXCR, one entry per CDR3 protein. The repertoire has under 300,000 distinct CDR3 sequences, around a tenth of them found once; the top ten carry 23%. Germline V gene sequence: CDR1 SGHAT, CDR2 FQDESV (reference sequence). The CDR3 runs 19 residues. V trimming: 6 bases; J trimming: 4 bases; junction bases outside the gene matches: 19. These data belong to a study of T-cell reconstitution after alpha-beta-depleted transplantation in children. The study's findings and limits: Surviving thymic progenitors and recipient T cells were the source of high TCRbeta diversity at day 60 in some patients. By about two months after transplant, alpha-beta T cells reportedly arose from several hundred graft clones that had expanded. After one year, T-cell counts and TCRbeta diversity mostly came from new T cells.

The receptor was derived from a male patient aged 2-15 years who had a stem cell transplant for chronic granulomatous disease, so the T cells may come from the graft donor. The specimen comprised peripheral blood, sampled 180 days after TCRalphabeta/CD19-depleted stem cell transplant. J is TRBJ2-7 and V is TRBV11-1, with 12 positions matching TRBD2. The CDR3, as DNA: TGTGCCAGCAGTTCGATCTCAACTAGCGGGAGGCTTTATGGGTACGAGCAGTACTTC. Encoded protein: CASSSISTSGRLYGYEQYF.